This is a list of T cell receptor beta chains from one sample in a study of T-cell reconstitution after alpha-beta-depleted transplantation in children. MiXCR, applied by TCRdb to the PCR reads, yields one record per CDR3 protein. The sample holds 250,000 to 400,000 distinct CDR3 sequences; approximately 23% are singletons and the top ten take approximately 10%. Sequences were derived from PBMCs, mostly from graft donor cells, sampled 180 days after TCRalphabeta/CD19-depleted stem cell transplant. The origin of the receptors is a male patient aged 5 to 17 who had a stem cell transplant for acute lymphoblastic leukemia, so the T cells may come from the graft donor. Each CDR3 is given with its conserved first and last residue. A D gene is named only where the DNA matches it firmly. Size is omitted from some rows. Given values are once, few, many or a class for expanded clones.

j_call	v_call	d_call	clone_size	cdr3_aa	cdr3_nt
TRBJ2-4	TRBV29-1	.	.	CRTGERATLAKNIQYF	TGCAGAACCGGGGAAAGGGCTACGTTAGCCAAAAACATTCAGTACTTC
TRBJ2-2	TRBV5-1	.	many	CASSTYGQSANTGELFF	TGCGCCAGCAGCACCTACGGGCAGTCAGCGAACACCGGGGAGCTGTTTTTT
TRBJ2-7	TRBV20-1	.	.	CSASQVNFLSSYEQYF	TGCAGTGCTAGCCAGGTCAACTTCTTGAGCTCCTACGAGCAGTACTTC
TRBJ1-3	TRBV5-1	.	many	CASSLVGAPGNTIYF	TGCGCCAGCAGCTTGGTGGGGGCGCCGGGAAACACCATATATTTT
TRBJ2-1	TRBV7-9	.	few	CASSLGGTHNEQFF	TGTGCCAGCAGCTTAGGGGGGACACACAATGAGCAGTTCTTC
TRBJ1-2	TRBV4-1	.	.	CASSQTGTDYGYTF	TGCGCCAGCAGCCAGACAGGAACCGACTATGGCTACACCTTC
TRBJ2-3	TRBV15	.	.	CATSNSSPFPTDTQYF	TGTGCCACCAGCAACTCATCACCGTTTCCCACAGATACGCAGTATTTT
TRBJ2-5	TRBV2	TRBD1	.	CASSTRDRGRETQYF	TGTGCCAGCTCAACCCGGGACAGGGGTCGAGAGACCCAGTACTTC
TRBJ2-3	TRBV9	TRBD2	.	CASSVRLAADTQYF	TGTGCCAGCAGCGTACGACTAGCGGCAGATACGCAGTATTTT
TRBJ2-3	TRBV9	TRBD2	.	CASSEGTSGNTDTQYF	TGTGCCAGCAGCGAGGGGACTAGCGGCAACACAGATACGCAGTATTTT
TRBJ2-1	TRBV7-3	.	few	CASSLGAGRGPYNEQFF	TGTGCCAGCAGCTTAGGGGCAGGCAGGGGTCCGTACAATGAGCAGTTCTTC
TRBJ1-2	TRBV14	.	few	CASSQSNYGYTF	TGTGCCAGCAGCCAATCTAACTATGGCTACACCTTC
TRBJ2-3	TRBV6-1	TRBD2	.	CASEKAGVVDTQYF	TGTGCCAGCGAAAAAGCGGGAGTGGTAGATACGCAGTATTTT
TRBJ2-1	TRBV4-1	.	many	CASSQDKLREQFF	TGCGCCAGCAGCCAAGATAAGTTAAGGGAGCAGTTCTTC
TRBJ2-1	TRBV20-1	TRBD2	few	CSARGVDRLAGFNEQFF	TGCAGTGCTAGAGGGGTAGATCGGCTAGCGGGCTTCAATGAGCAGTTCTTC
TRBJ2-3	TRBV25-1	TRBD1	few	CASSEWTGGRQDTQYF	TGTGCCAGCAGTGAGTGGACAGGGGGCAGGCAAGATACGCAGTATTTT
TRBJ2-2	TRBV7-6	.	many	CASSLSGPGELFF	TGTGCCAGCAGCTTATCAGGGCCCGGGGAGCTGTTTTTT